Listed here are 25 T cell receptor beta chains from one sample, sequenced in a study of radiation and T cells in renal cell carcinoma (TCRdb year 2020). The time point label, as the study defines it: tumor resected at nephrectomy. The treatment or condition label for this specimen denotes: treatment-naive control, cytoreductive nephrectomy. To prepare the library, the immunoSEQ multiplex PCR assay was applied. TCRdb retrieved this table from immuneACCESS and kept in-frame rearrangements only. Not all clones are present; in checked studies, unresolved V genes account for under half, and no reason is known for the remainder. A total of about 5,600 clones appear in this sample, about 64% of them only once. Of the sample, roughly 28% is held by the ten largest clones. The material was tumor tissue, obtained from a patient whose treatment was nephrectomy without radiotherapy. The origin of the receptors is a human donor with renal cell carcinoma.

This clone was observed a handful of times. The V and J genes are TRBV7-2 and TRBJ2-5; the D gene is possibly TRBD1 (6 bases). Trimming took off 1 base at V and 3 bases at J, with 12 bases between the two ends. The CDR3 loop spans 15 amino acids. The germline V gene has CDR1 SGHTA and CDR2 FQGNSA. The CDR3 sequence is CASSLGTALKETQYF. In DNA form, the CDR3 reads TGTGCCAGCAGCTTAGGGACAGCACTAAAAGAGACCCAGTACTTC.

This clone was recorded a few times. The rearrangement joins TRBV28 to TRBJ1-5; unclear D gene. The germline V gene encodes CDR1 MDHEN and CDR2 SYDVKM. This CDR3 spans 13 amino acids. V was pared by 9 bases and J by 10 bases, with 19 bases between. CDR3 sequence: CASTTRGSEPQHF. CDR3 DNA: TGTGCCAGTACAACCCGAGGGAGCGAACCCCAGCATTTT.

The chain uses TRBV28 and TRBJ1-5; no reliable D call. Per germline, CDR1 MDHEN and CDR2 SYDVKM. V was pared by 5 bases and J by 6 bases, with 11 bases between. This CDR3 has 13 residues. The CDR3 loop reads CASSLGGVQPQHF. The CDR3 nucleotides are TGTGCCAGCAGTCTTGGCGGGGTTCAGCCCCAGCATTTT.

This clone was counted only a few times. This chain links TRBV7-6 with TRBJ2-2; the D is unclear. The CDR3 length is 14 residues. The V end lost 1 base, the J end lost 0 bases, and 3 bases lay between the germline ends. Germline values: CDR1 SGHVS, CDR2 FNYEAQ. CDR3 sequence: CASSLVANTGELFF. DNA of the CDR3: TGTGCCAGCAGCTTAGTAGCGAACACCGGGGAGCTGTTTTTT.

The chain couples TRBV4-1 to TRBJ2-5; 10 nucleotides align to TRBD1. V shed 4 bases, J shed 2 bases, and the junction held 7 bases outside the gene matches. Germline V gene sequence: CDR1 MGHRA, CDR2 YSYEKL. CDR3 size: 16 residues. The CDR3 loop reads CASSPGTGEAQETQYF. The CDR3 nucleotides read TGCGCCAGCAGCCCCGGGACAGGGGAGGCTCAAGAGACCCAGTACTTC.

The chain recombines TRBV30 with TRBJ2-3; TRBD1 is a possible D gene (6 bases). The length of the CDR3 is 15 residues. V lost 2 bases and J lost 0, with 12 bases in between. Germline-derived CDR1 and CDR2 are GTSNPN and SVGIG (reference sequence). The CDR3 loop reads CAWSTGSLSTDTQYF. The CDR3 DNA is TGTGCCTGGAGTACAGGGTCTCTCAGCACAGATACGCAGTATTTT.

The chain carries TRBV4-1 and TRBJ1-4; D uncertain. Germline V gene sequence: CDR1 MGHRA, CDR2 YSYEKL. V was trimmed by 6 bases and J by 8 bases, leaving 16 bases between them. The CDR3 is 14 residues long. The CDR3 sequence is CASSLSTLGEKLFF. CDR3 nucleotides: TGCGCCAGCAGTTTGTCCACTCTGGGGGAAAAACTGTTTTTT.

This rearrangement joins TRBV4-3 to TRBJ2-5; 7 bases are shared with TRBD2. The better agreement between TRBJ2-7 and the DNA end casts doubt on the J call. Germline CDR1 reads LGHNA; CDR2 reads YSLEER. The CDR3 has 15 amino acids. The CDR3 bases are TGCGCCAGCAGCCAAGAACTAGCGCGTCCCTACGAGCAGTACTTC. It yields the protein CASSQELARPYEQYF.

This chain's CDR3 is CASSQESGWGANVLTF. For the CDR3, the DNA is TGTGCCAGCAGCCAAGAGTCAGGGTGGGGGGCCAACGTCCTGACTTTC. This chain links TRBV14 with TRBJ2-6, with D maybe TRBD1 (5 bases). Trimming shortened V by 0 bases and J by 4 bases, and 10 bases separated the two germline ends. Per the germline V gene, CDR1 is SGHDN and CDR2 is FVKESK. The CDR3 contains 16 residues.

The chain is built from TRBV4-2 and TRBJ2-7, with D uncertain. There are 17 residues in the CDR3. Trimming cost V 4 bases and J 7 bases, with 26 bases left between them. CDR1 and CDR2 from the germline V gene are LGHNA and YNFKEQ. CDR3 loop: CASSPNPLGAPMGEQYF. CDR3 coding DNA: TGTGCCAGCAGCCCGAATCCCCTTGGAGCCCCCATGGGGGAGCAGTACTTC.

The genes are TRBV6-6 and TRBJ1-2, with D unresolved. The CDR3 length is 13 residues. Trimming removed 6 bases from V and 4 bases from J, with 12 bases in between. The germline CDR1 and CDR2 sequences are MNHNY and SVGAGI (reference sequence). CDR3 nucleotide sequence: TGTGCCAGCAGCGGGCTTGGGAGCTATGGCTACACCTTC. Translating it yields CASSGLGSYGYTF.

The rearrangement joins TRBV2 to TRBJ1-6, with no clear D. This CDR3 is 14 amino acids long. CDR1 and CDR2 (germline): SNHLY, FYNNEI. V lost 8 bases, J lost 0 bases, and 8 bases lay in between. The CDR3 sequence: CASARSSYNSPLHF. DNA for the CDR3: TGTGCCAGCGCCCGGAGCTCCTATAATTCACCCCTCCACTTT.

This rearrangement joins TRBV7-9 to TRBJ2-7; D gene unclear. Germline loops: CDR1 SEHNR, CDR2 FQNEAQ (reference sequence). V gave up 4 bases and J gave up 0 bases, with 22 bases separating them. The CDR3 is 18 amino acids. The CDR3 region is CASSSLSGLPGASYEQYF. The CDR3 DNA reads TGTGCCAGCAGCTCGCTTTCAGGCCTCCCTGGCGCCTCCTACGAGCAGTACTTC.

This chain's CDR3 is CAISESQGPTDTQYF. In DNA, the CDR3 is TGTGCCATCAGTGAGTCGCAGGGCCCCACAGATACGCAGTATTTT. The genes are TRBV10-3 and TRBJ2-3, with a possible D match to TRBD1 (5 bases). This CDR3 spans 15 amino acids. Trimming left V 0 bases short and J 2 bases short, with 9 bases between. CDR1 is ENHRY, CDR2 SYGVKD, per germline.

The CDR3 reads CASSESGAIGETQYF. The CDR3 nucleotides are TGTGCCAGCAGTGAATCAGGGGCGATCGGAGAGACCCAGTACTTC. The chain links TRBV2 to TRBJ2-5; D is possibly TRBD1 (6 bases). This CDR3 is built from 15 residues. Germline-derived CDR1 and CDR2 are SNHLY and FYNNEI. Trimming removed 2 bases at V and 4 bases at J, with 14 bases between. The variable domain in full, with the rest retrieved from reference TRBV2 and TRBJ2-5, is EPEVTQTPSHQVTQMGQEVILRCVPISNHLYFYWYRQILGQKVEFLVSFYNNEISEKSEIFDDQFSVERPDGSNFTLKIRSTKLEDSAMYFCASSESGAIGETQYFGPGTRLLVL.

This clone is medium-sized (0.01 to 0.1%) by share. The genes are TRBV18 and TRBJ2-4, with D unclear. Germline CDR1 and CDR2: KGHSH and LQKENI. Trimming shortened V by 2 bases and J by 2 bases, and 7 bases separated the two germline ends. The CDR3 totals 14 residues. Here the CDR3 DNA reads TGTGCCAGCTCACCATGGGGTTCCAAAAACATTCAGTACTTC. Translated, it gives CASSPWGSKNIQYF.

The rearrangement uses TRBV28 and TRBJ1-1; D call uncertain. Germline V lookup: CDR1 MDHEN, CDR2 SYDVKM. This CDR3 contains 12 residues. V lost 4 bases and J lost 4, with 7 bases in between. In DNA form, the CDR3 reads TGTGCCAGCAGTTCAATGACCACTGAAGCTTTCTTT. Protein: CASSSMTTEAFF.

This clone was detected a few times. The chain couples TRBV5-1 to TRBJ1-2, with TRBD1 matching over 7 bases. The V gene end was trimmed by 4 bases and the J gene end by 7 bases; junction bases not matched to a gene: 13. Germline V gene sequence: CDR1 SGHRS, CDR2 YFSETQ. This CDR3 has 15 residues. CDR3 DNA sequence: TGCGCCAGCAGCCTAAACCAACAGGGGCAGGCTGGCTACACCTTC. Translation: CASSLNQQGQAGYTF.

This chain connects TRBV7-9 to TRBJ1-4; D may be TRBD1 (6 bases). Per the germline V gene, CDR1 is SEHNR and CDR2 is FQNEAQ (reference sequence). Trimming pared 5 bases from V and 0 bases from J, leaving 19 bases between. This CDR3 has 18 residues. As DNA, the CDR3 is TGTGCCAGCAGCATACCGGGGGCAACGGGAGCAACTAATGAAAAACTGTTTTTT. Its translation is CASSIPGATGATNEKLFF. Using reference TRBV7-9 and TRBJ1-4 for the parts outside the CDR3, the full variable domain is DTGVSQNPRHKITKRGQNVTFRCDPISEHNRLYWYRQTLGQGPEFLTYFQNEAQLEKSRLLSDRFSAERPKGSFSTLEIQRTEQGDSAMYLCASSIPGATGATNEKLFFGSGTQLSVL.

This clone was counted only a few times. The genes are TRBV6-6 and TRBJ1-1; tentatively, D is TRBD1 (5 bases). CDR3 length: 13 residues. V dropped 3 bases and J dropped 3 bases, with 8 bases sitting between them. The germline V gene encodes CDR1 MNHNY and CDR2 SVGAGI (reference sequence). The CDR3 DNA is TGTGCCAGCAGTTATGGGGGGTACACTGAAGCTTTCTTT. The encoded protein is CASSYGGYTEAFF.

This clone appeared a few times. The rearrangement uses TRBV29-1 and TRBJ2-1; 7 bases are shared with TRBD1. CDR1 and CDR2 (germline): SQVTM, ANQGSEA. The J segment lost 7 bases and the V segment lost 3 bases, leaving 6 bases of the junction unmatched. CDR3 length: 13 residues. Here the CDR3 reads CSVETGMFNEQFF. CDR3 bases: TGCAGCGTTGAGACAGGGATGTTTAATGAGCAGTTCTTC.

This clone is medium-sized within its sample. The gene calls are TRBV29-1 and TRBJ2-6; D is unclear. V dropped 3 bases and J dropped 4 bases, with 13 bases sitting between them. CDR3 size: 15 residues. Looked up from germline, CDR1 is SQVTM and CDR2 is ANQGSEA. Here the CDR3 reads CSVDGQAAGANVLTF. CDR3 sequence (DNA): TGCAGCGTTGATGGTCAGGCAGCCGGGGCCAACGTCCTGACTTTC.

The chain links TRBV11-2 to TRBJ2-5, with 7 bases fitting TRBD1. From germline, CDR1 is SGHAT and CDR2 FQNNGV. The CDR3 is 15 residues long. J was trimmed by 5 bases and V by 1 base; bases with no gene match: 7. CDR3: CASSLVPGGRETQYF. The CDR3 bases are TGTGCCAGCAGCTTAGTGCCAGGGGGAAGGGAGACCCAGTACTTC.

The V call is TRBV11-2, the J call TRBJ2-3; 8 nucleotides match TRBD2. Germline assignment: CDR1 SGHAT and CDR2 FQNNGV. With 4 bases clipped from V and 3 bases from J, the junction kept 9 bases outside the gene matches. The CDR3 has 16 residues. In nucleotides, the CDR3 is TGTGCCAGCAGCTCTCACGGCGGCGGGGGGACAGATACGCAGTATTTT. It specifies CASSSHGGGGTDTQYF.

The rearrangement uses TRBV2 and TRBJ2-1, with a weak D call TRBD1 (6 bases). CDR1 is SNHLY and CDR2 is FYNNEI in the germline V gene. The CDR3 is 16 residues long. V dropped 2 bases and J dropped 4 bases, with 15 bases sitting between them. For the CDR3, the DNA is TGTGCCAGCAGTGAACAGGGGAGAGGGTTATACAATGAGCAGTTCTTC. This translates into CASSEQGRGLYNEQFF.